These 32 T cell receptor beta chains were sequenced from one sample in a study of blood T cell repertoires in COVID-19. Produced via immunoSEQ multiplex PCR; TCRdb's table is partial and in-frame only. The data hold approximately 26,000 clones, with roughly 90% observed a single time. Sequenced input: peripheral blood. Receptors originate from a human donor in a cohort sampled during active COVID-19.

The CDR3 nucleotides are TGTGCCAGTCGCATTCAGGGATCCCTCACAGATACGCAGTATTTT. This gives the protein CASRIQGSLTDTQYF. The J gene is TRBJ2-3, the V gene TRBV19; D is possibly TRBD1 (5 bases). Germline V gene data show CDR1 as LNHDA and CDR2 as SQIVND (reference sequence). The CDR3 is made up of 15 amino acids. V was pared by 8 bases and J by 2 bases, with 17 bases between.

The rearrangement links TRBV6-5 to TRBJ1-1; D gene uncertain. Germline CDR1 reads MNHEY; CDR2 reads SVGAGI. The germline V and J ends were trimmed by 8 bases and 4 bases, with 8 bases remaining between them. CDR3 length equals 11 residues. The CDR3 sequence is CASERLTEAFF. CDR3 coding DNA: TGTGCCAGCGAACGACTCACTGAAGCTTTCTTT.

The DNA of the CDR3 is TGCGCCAGCAGTCGGAGGGGATGGACTGAAGCTTTCTTT. This codes for CASSRRGWTEAFF. The chain is built from TRBV23-1 and TRBJ1-1; tentative D call: TRBD1 (5 bases). TRBV23-1 is known as an ORF, though its function is uncertain. CDR3 length: 13 amino acids. The V end was cut by 4 bases, the J end by 5 bases, with 11 bases between.

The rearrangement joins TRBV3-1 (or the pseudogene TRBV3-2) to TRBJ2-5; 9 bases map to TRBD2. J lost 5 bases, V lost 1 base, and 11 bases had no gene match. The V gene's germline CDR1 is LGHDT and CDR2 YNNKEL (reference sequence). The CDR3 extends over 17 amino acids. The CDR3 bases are TGTGCCAGCAGCCAAGGACCCCCCTGGGCGGGGGGGGAGACCCAGTACTTC. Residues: CASSQGPPWAGGETQYF.

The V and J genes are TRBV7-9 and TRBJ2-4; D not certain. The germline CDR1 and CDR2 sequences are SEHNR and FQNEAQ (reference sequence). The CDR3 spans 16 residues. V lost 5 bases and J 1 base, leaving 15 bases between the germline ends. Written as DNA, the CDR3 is TGTGCCAGCAGCAACCTAGAGGTTCTGGCCAAAAACATTCAGTACTTC. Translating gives CASSNLEVLAKNIQYF.

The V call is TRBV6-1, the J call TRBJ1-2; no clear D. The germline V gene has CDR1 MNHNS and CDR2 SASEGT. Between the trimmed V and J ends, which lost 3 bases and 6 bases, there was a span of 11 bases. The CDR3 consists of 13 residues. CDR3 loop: CASSDSGWNGYTF. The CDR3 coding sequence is TGTGCCAGCAGTGATTCGGGGTGGAATGGCTACACCTTC.

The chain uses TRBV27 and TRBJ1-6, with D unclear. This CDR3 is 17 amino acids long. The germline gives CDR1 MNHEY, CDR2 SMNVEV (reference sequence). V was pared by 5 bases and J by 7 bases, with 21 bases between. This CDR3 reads CASSTPLSRGRNSPLHF. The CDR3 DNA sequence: TGTGCCAGCAGTACGCCCCTGAGCCGGGGAAGGAATTCACCCCTCCACTTT.

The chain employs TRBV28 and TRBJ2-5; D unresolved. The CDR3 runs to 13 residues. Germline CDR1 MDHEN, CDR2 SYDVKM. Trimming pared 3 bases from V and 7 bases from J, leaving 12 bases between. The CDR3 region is CASSFLSSRTQYF. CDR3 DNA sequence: TGTGCCAGCAGTTTTTTGAGCTCCCGGACCCAGTACTTC.

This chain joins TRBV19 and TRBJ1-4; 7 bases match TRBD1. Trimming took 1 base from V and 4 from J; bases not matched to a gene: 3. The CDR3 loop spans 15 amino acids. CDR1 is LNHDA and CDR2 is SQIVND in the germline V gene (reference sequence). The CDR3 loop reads CASSIAGTDNEKLFF. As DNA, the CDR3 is TGTGCCAGTAGTATAGCTGGGACAGATAATGAAAAACTGTTTTTT.

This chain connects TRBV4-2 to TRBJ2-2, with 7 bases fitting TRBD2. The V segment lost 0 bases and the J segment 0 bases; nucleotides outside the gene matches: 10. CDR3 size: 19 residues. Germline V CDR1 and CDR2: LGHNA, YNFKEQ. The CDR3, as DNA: TGTGCCAGCAGCCAAGATATCCCTAGCGGAGCCTCGAACACCGGGGAGCTGTTTTTT. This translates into CASSQDIPSGASNTGELFF.

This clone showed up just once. The CDR3 coding sequence is TGCGCCAGCAGTCAATCAGGCTCTAGCGGGGGGGCGATCTACAATGAGCAGTTCTTC. It codes for CASSQSGSSGGAIYNEQFF. J is TRBJ2-1 and V is TRBV23-1, with 12 bases lining up with TRBD2. TRBV23-1 counts as an open reading frame of uncertain function. V dropped 0 bases and J dropped 3; count of bases not matched to a gene: 9. The CDR3 sequence is 19 residues long.

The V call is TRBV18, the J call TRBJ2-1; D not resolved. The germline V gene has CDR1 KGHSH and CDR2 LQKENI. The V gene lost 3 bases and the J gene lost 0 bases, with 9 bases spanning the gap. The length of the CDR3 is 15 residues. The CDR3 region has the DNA TGTGCCAGCTCACCCGCTACTAACTCCTACAATGAGCAGTTCTTC. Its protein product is CASSPATNSYNEQFF.

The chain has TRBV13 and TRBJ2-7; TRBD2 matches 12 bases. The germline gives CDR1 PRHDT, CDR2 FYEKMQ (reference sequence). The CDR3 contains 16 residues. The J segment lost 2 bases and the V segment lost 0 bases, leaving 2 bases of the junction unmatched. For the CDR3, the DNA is TGTGCCAGCAGCTTAGGGACTAGCGGGGGCCCCTACGAGCAGTACTTC. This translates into CASSLGTSGGPYEQYF.

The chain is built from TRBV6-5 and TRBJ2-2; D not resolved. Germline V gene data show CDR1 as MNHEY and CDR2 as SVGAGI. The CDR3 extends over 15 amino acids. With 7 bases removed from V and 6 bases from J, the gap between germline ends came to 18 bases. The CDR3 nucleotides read TGTGCCAGCACCGATGGTTCTAAATTAGCCGGGGAGCTGTTTTTT. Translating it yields CASTDGSKLAGELFF.

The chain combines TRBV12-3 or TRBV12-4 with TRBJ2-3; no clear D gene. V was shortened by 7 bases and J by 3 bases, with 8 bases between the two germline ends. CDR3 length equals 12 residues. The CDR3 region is CASTRGTDTQYF. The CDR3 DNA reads TGTGCCAGCACCCGAGGTACAGATACGCAGTATTTT.

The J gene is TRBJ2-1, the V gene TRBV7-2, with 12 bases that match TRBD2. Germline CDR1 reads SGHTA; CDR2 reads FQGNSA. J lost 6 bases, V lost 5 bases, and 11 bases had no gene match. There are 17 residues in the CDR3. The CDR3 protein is CASSQREGLAGFNEQFF. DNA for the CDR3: TGTGCCAGCAGCCAAAGGGAGGGACTAGCGGGTTTCAATGAGCAGTTCTTC.

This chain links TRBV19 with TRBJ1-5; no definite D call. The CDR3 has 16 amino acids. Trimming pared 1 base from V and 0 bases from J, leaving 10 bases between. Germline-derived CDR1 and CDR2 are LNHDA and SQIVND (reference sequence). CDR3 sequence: CASSIAGSYSNQPQHF. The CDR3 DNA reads TGTGCCAGTAGTATAGCGGGGTCCTATAGCAATCAGCCCCAGCATTTT.

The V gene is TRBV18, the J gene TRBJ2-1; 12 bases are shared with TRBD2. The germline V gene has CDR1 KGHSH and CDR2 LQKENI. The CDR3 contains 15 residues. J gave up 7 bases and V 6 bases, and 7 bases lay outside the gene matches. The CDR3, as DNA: TGTGCCAGCTCGCCGACTAGCGGGAGATGGAATGAGCAGTTCTTC. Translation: CASSPTSGRWNEQFF.

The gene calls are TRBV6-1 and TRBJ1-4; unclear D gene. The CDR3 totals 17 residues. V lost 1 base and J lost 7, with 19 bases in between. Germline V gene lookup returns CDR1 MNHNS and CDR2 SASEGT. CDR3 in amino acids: CASSEVAGYPPIEKLFF. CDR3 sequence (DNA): TGTGCCAGCAGTGAAGTGGCAGGCTACCCCCCAATTGAAAAACTGTTTTTT.

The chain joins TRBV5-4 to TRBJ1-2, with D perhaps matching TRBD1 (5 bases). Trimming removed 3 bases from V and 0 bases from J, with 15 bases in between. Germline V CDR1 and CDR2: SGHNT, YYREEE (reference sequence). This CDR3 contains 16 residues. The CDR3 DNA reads TGTGCCAGCAGCTCGGGAGCAGGGCAATCTAACTATGGCTACACCTTC. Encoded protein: CASSSGAGQSNYGYTF.

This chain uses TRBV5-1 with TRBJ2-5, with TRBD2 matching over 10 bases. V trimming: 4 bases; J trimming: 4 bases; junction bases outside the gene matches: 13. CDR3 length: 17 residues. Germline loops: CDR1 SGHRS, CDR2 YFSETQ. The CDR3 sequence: CASSKLPLAGAGETQYF. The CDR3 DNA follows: TGCGCCAGCAGCAAACTACCTCTAGCGGGAGCAGGAGAGACCCAGTACTTC.

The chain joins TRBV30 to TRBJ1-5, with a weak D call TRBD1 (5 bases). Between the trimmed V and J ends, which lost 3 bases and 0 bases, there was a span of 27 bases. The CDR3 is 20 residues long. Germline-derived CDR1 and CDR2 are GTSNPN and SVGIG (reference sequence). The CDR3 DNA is TGTGCCTGGAGCCCGTATCGAGGGACCAATACGGGGGTTAGCAATCAGCCCCAGCATTTT. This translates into CAWSPYRGTNTGVSNQPQHF.

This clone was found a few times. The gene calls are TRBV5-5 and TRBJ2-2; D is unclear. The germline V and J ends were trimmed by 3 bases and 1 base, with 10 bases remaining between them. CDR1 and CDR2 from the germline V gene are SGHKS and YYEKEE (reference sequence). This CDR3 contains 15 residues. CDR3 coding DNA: TGTGCCAGCAGCTATAGTGTCCAGAACACCGGGGAGCTGTTTTTT. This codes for CASSYSVQNTGELFF.

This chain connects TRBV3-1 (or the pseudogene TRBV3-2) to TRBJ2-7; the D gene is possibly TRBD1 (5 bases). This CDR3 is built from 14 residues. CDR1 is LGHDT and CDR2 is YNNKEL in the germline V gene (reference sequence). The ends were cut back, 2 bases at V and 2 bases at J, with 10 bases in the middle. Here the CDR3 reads CASSQRQLTYEQYF. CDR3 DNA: TGTGCCAGCAGCCAAAGACAGCTTACCTACGAGCAGTACTTC.

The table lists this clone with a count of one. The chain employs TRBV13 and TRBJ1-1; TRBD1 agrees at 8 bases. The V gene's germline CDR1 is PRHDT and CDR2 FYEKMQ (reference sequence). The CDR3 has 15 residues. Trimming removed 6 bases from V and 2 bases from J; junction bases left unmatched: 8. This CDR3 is CASSTETGDNTEAFF. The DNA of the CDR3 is TGTGCCAGCAGTACCGAGACAGGGGATAACACTGAAGCTTTCTTT.

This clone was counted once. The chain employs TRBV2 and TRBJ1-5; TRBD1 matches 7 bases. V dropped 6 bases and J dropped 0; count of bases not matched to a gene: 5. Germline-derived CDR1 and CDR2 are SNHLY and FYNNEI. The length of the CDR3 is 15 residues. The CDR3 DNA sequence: TGTGCCAGCAGCTCCAGGGGGGTTAGCAATCAGCCCCAGCATTTT. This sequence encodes CASSSRGVSNQPQHF.

For the CDR3, the DNA is TGTGCCAGCAGTCCAGGGATTTGGACCTACGAGCAGTACTTC. Encoded protein: CASSPGIWTYEQYF. This chain links TRBV2 with TRBJ2-7, with a tentative D call TRBD1 (5 bases). V gave up 5 bases and J gave up 2 bases, with 13 bases separating them. Germline V CDR1 and CDR2: SNHLY, FYNNEI. The CDR3 consists of 14 residues.

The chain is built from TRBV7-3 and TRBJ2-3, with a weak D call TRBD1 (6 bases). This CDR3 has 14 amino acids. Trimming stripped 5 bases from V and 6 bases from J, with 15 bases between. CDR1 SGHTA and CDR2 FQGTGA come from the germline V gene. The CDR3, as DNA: TGTGCCAGCAGCCCCAGGGCAGGGGTGGATACGCAGTATTTT. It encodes CASSPRAGVDTQYF.

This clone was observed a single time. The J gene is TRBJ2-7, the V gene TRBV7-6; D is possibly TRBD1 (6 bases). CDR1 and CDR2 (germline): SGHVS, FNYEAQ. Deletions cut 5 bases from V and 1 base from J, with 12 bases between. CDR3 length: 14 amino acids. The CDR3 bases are TGTGCCAGCAGCGTTCGACAGGAGTCCTACGAGCAGTACTTC. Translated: CASSVRQESYEQYF.

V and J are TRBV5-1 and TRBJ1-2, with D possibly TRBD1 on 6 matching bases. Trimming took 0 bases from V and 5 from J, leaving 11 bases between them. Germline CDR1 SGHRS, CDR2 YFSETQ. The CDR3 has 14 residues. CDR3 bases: TGCGCCAGCAGCTTGGACAGGGATTCATATGGCTACACCTTC. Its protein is CASSLDRDSYGYTF.

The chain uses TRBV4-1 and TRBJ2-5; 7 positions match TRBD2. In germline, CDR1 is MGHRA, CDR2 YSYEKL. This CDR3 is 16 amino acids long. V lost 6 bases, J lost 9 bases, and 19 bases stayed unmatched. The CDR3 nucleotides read TGCGCCAGCAGTCAGCCAGTCCCTAGCGGCGAAGGGGCCCAGTACTTC. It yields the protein CASSQPVPSGEGAQYF.

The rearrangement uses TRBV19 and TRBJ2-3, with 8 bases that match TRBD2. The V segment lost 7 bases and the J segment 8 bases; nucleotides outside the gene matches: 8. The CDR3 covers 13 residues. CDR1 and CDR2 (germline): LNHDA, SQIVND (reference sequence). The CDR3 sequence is CASTDGRGGTQYF. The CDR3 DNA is TGTGCCAGTACCGACGGGAGGGGAGGTACGCAGTATTTT.